This TCR beta chain was captured in a study of high-grade serous ovarian cancer treatment subgroups. Across the whole study: Each sample yielded on average around 7,000 unique TCR beta rearrangements from roughly 15,000 reads.

This CDR3 region has 14 residues. CDR1 is MNHNY and CDR2 is SVGAGI in the germline V gene (reference sequence). V was cut by 6 bases and J by 2 bases, with 12 bases left in between. Broader study findings: CDR1 and CDR2 were left unanalyzed; analyses focused on CDR3. Repertoire similarity ranged roughly 0.1 to 0.79 between tumors of one patient.

Only in-frame clones appear in the TCRdb table, and some are missing; sequencing was by immunoSEQ multiplex PCR. The repertoire holds under 8,000 clones, with approximately 72% as singletons. Tumor samples were taken before definitive surgery or chemotherapy. Details on this clone: The target antigen is unknown.

This TCR was recovered from a human donor with high-grade serous ovarian cancer. The sample taken for sequencing was tumor tissue. The J gene is TRBJ2-3, the V gene TRBV6-6, with a weak D call TRBD2 (6 bases). CDR3 loop: CASRTGGNTDTQYF. The CDR3 DNA reads TGTGCCAGCAGGACCGGGGGAAACACAGATACGCAGTATTTT.